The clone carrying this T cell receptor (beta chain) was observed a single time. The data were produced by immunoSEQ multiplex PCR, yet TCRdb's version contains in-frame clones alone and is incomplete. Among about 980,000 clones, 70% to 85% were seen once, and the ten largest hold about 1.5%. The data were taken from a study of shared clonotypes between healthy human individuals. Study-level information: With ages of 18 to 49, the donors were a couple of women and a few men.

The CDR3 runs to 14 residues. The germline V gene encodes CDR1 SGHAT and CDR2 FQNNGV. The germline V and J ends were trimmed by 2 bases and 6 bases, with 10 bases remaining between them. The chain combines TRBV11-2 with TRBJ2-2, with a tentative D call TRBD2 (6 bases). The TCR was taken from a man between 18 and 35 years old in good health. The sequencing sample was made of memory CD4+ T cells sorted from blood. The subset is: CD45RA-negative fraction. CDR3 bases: TGTGCCAGCAGCTTAATTCGGGAGTCCGGGGAGCTGTTTTTT. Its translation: CASSLIRESGELFF.